The 24 T cell receptor beta chains below all came from one sample that was sequenced in a study of graft-versus-host responses after intestinal transplantation. Their antigens remain unidentified. Profiling relied on immunoSEQ multiplex PCR, and the TCRdb table lists in-frame clones only, not all of them. The table shows about 90,000 clones, with around 84% occurring only once. Material: unstimulated CD4+ T cells sorted from spleen or lymph node cells, obtained before intestinal transplant. The receptors originated from a human donor who received an intestinal transplant.

The chain employs TRBV11-3 and TRBJ2-2; D may be TRBD2 (6 bases). Germline values: CDR1 SGHNT, CDR2 YENEEA. The CDR3 totals 12 residues. V was clipped by 4 bases and J by 9 bases, with 9 bases between them. The CDR3 DNA sequence: TGTGCCAGCAGCTCAGGGAGGCGGGAGCTGTTTTTT. Translated, it gives CASSSGRRELFF.

This clone came up a few times. The V and J genes are TRBV5-1 and TRBJ2-7, with TRBD2 identical over 10 bases. Germline CDR1 and CDR2: SGHRS and YFSETQ. The CDR3 is 16 amino acids. J gave up 0 bases and V 0 bases, and 3 bases lay outside the gene matches. For the CDR3, the DNA is TGCGCCAGCAGCTTGGGGACTAGCGGAAGCTCCTACGAGCAGTACTTC. Its translation is CASSLGTSGSSYEQYF. The full variable domain, rest sourced from reference TRBV5-1 and TRBJ2-7, is KAGVTQTPRYLIKTRGQQVTLSCSPISGHRSVSWYQQTPGQGLQFLFEYFSETQRNKGNFPGRFSGRQFSNSRSEMNVSTLELGDSALYLCASSLGTSGSSYEQYFGPGTRLTVT.

The chain is built from TRBV19 and TRBJ2-3, with D perhaps TRBD2 (5 bases). The germline V gene encodes CDR1 LNHDA and CDR2 SQIVND (reference sequence). V lost 0 bases and J lost 1, with 11 bases in between. The length of the CDR3 is 16 residues. CDR3 loop: CASSIEGSKGTDTQYF. In DNA, the CDR3 is TGTGCCAGTAGTATAGAAGGGAGTAAGGGCACAGATACGCAGTATTTT.

The CDR3 spells CASNRGLAHNEQFF. The CDR3 DNA sequence: TGTGCCAGCAACCGGGGACTAGCGCACAATGAGCAGTTCTTC. The V gene is TRBV2, the J gene TRBJ2-1; TRBD2 matches at 10 bases. Germline V gene data show CDR1 as SNHLY and CDR2 as FYNNEI. The CDR3 loop spans 14 amino acids. V shed 7 bases and J 5 bases; nucleotides not matched to a gene: 5.

This clone was seen a single time. This CDR3 reads CASSSGAVTQYF. CDR3 DNA: TGTGCCAGTTCCTCAGGGGCGGTTACGCAGTATTTT. The chain employs TRBV7-9 and TRBJ2-3; tentatively, D is TRBD1 (6 bases). V was pared by 9 bases and J by 8 bases, with 15 bases between. CDR1 and CDR2 from the germline V gene are SEHNR and FQNEAQ (reference sequence). The CDR3 covers 12 residues.

V is TRBV7-9 and J is TRBJ2-3; perhaps TRBD2 as D (5 bases). The CDR3 is made up of 15 amino acids. Trimming removed 5 bases at V and 2 bases at J, with 14 bases between. CDR1 is SEHNR, CDR2 FQNEAQ, per germline (reference sequence). The CDR3 coding sequence is TGTGCCAGCAGCGCAAGCCGGGGATACACAGATACGCAGTATTTT. Its protein is CASSASRGYTDTQYF.

This chain's CDR3 is CASIRNTEAFF. The CDR3 DNA follows: TGTGCCAGCATTAGGAACACTGAAGCTTTCTTT. The chain combines TRBV28 with TRBJ1-1; D is unresolved. V lost 7 bases to trimming and J lost 1 base, with 4 bases between them. The V gene's germline CDR1 is MDHEN and CDR2 SYDVKM. This CDR3 region has 11 residues. The full variable domain, rest sourced from reference TRBV28 and TRBJ1-1, is DVKVTQSSRYLVKRTGEKVFLECVQDMDHENMFWYRQDPGLGLRLIYFSYDVKMKEKGDIPEGYSVSREKKERFSLILESASTNQTSMYLCASIRNTEAFFGQGTRLTVV.

This clone occurred a few times. V gene TRBV28 combines with J gene TRBJ2-7, with D perhaps matching TRBD1 (6 bases). Between the trimmed V and J ends, which lost 6 bases and 2 bases, there was a span of 11 bases. The CDR3 runs to 13 residues. CDR1 is MDHEN and CDR2 is SYDVKM in the germline V gene. The CDR3 DNA is TGTGCCAGCAGCCGGGACACTACCTACGAGCAGTACTTC. Translation gives CASSRDTTYEQYF.

This rearrangement joins TRBV4-2 to TRBJ2-2; 9 nucleotides match TRBD2. Unmatched junction bases numbered 2, after V lost 2 bases and J lost 4 bases. The CDR3 sequence is 15 residues long. The germline V gene encodes CDR1 LGHNA and CDR2 YNFKEQ. In nucleotides, the CDR3 is TGTGCCAGCAGCCAAAAGCGGGGGGCCACCGGGGAGCTGTTTTTT. Protein sequence: CASSQKRGATGELFF.

This chain joins TRBV11-2 and TRBJ2-1; 9 bases line up with TRBD2. This CDR3 has 14 amino acids. From germline, CDR1 is SGHAT and CDR2 FQNNGV. Trimming took 8 bases from V and 9 from J; bases not matched to a gene: 11. CDR3 sequence reads: CASRESGRLGEQFF. CDR3 DNA sequence: TGTGCCAGCCGGGAGAGCGGGAGGCTGGGTGAGCAGTTCTTC.

The chain links TRBV6-1 to TRBJ2-5; D not resolved. CDR1 is MNHNS, CDR2 SASEGT, per germline. The CDR3 covers 13 residues. With 4 bases removed from V and 1 base from J, the gap between germline ends came to 7 bases. CDR3 coding DNA: TGTGCCAGCAGTGTAGACTTCCAAGAGACCCAGTACTTC. The encoded protein is CASSVDFQETQYF.

This clone was detected a few times. This chain joins TRBV4-1 and TRBJ1-5; 11 bases agree with TRBD1. CDR3 length equals 15 residues. After removal of 2 bases from V and 6 bases from J, the junction contained 3 bases not matched to a gene. Per the germline V gene, CDR1 is MGHRA and CDR2 is YSYEKL. CDR3 sequence reads: CASSQRTGGGQPQHF. The DNA for the CDR3 is TGCGCCAGCAGCCAACGGACAGGGGGCGGTCAGCCCCAGCATTTT.

This clone was recorded once. This chain links TRBV7-9 with TRBJ1-3; 7 nucleotides agree with TRBD1. In germline, CDR1 is SEHNR, CDR2 FQNEAQ (reference sequence). V lost 2 bases, J lost 0 bases, and 4 bases stayed unmatched. This CDR3 comprises 16 residues. The CDR3 nucleotides are TGTGCCAGCAGCTTACAAGGGGGCAGCTCTGGAAACACCATATATTTT. This encodes CASSLQGGSSGNTIYF. Filled out from reference TRBV7-9 and TRBJ1-3, the complete variable domain reads DTGVSQNPRHKITKRGQNVTFRCDPISEHNRLYWYRQTLGQGPEFLTYFQNEAQLEKSRLLSDRFSAERPKGSFSTLEIQRTEQGDSAMYLCASSLQGGSSGNTIYFGEGSWLTVV.

The chain recombines TRBV2 with TRBJ2-2; D unresolved. CDR3 length: 14 residues. From germline, CDR1 is SNHLY and CDR2 FYNNEI. V gave up 2 bases and J gave up 1 base, with 5 bases separating them. CDR3 in DNA: TGTGCCAGCAGTGAAATTAAGAACACCGGGGAGCTGTTTTTT. It encodes CASSEIKNTGELFF.

The chain recombines TRBV18 with TRBJ1-6; TRBD1 might be the D (5 bases). V shed 3 bases and J shed 14 bases, with 11 bases lying between them. Per the germline V gene, CDR1 is KGHSH and CDR2 is LQKENI. This CDR3 is built from 12 residues. The chain's CDR3 is CASSPGLSSLHF. DNA for the CDR3: TGTGCCAGCTCACCGGGACTCTCCTCCCTCCACTTT.

The chain uses TRBV19 and TRBJ2-7; TRBD1 matches at 7 bases. Looked up from germline, CDR1 is LNHDA and CDR2 is SQIVND (reference sequence). V gave up 5 bases and J gave up 4 bases; unmatched junction bases: 14. This CDR3 is built from 16 residues. The CDR3 coding sequence is TGTGCCAGTAGTGCACCTCGGACAGGAGTACCGTACGAGCAGTACTTC. It encodes CASSAPRTGVPYEQYF.

This chain joins TRBV6-5 and TRBJ1-3, with TRBD1 identical over 7 bases. V shed 5 bases, J shed 0 bases, and the junction held 1 base outside the gene matches. Germline V lookup: CDR1 MNHEY, CDR2 SVGAGI. The CDR3 runs to 14 residues. The CDR3 bases are TGTGCCAGCAGTCGGGACAGCTCTGGAAACACCATATATTTT. Translated, it gives CASSRDSSGNTIYF.

The CDR3 DNA follows: TGTGCCATCAACCAGGGGGGTGAGAACTATGGCTACACCTTC. This encodes CAINQGGENYGYTF. V and J are TRBV10-3 and TRBJ1-2, with 7 positions matching TRBD1. J gave up 2 bases and V 7 bases, and 7 bases lay outside the gene matches. This CDR3 is 14 amino acids long. CDR1 ENHRY and CDR2 SYGVKD come from the germline V gene.

The chain has TRBV7-9 and TRBJ2-7; 13 bases align to TRBD2. The CDR3 totals 13 residues. Germline CDR1 is SEHNR and CDR2 is FQNEAQ (reference sequence). Trimming cost V 4 bases and J 7 bases; bases outside gene matches: 1. The CDR3 DNA reads as TGTGCCAGCAGCTCGGGACTAGCGGGGGAGCAGTACTTC. This gives the protein CASSSGLAGEQYF.

This chain joins TRBV29-1 and TRBJ2-5; D gene ambiguous. The V end was cut by 4 bases, the J end by 4 bases, with 7 bases between. The CDR3 loop spans 11 amino acids. Germline V gene lookup returns CDR1 SQVTM and CDR2 ANQGSEA. The CDR3, as DNA: TGCAGCGTTGTCCTGTCAGAGACCCAGTACTTC. This sequence encodes CSVVLSETQYF. Combining the CDR3 with reference TRBV29-1 and TRBJ2-5 gives the whole variable domain SAVISQKPSRDICQRGTSLTIQCQVDSQVTMMFWYRQQPGQSLTLIATANQGSEATYESGFVIDKFPISRPNLTFSTLTVSNMSPEDSSIYLCSVVLSETQYFGPGTRLLVL.

The gene calls are TRBV5-1 and TRBJ2-7, with D perhaps TRBD1 (6 bases). The CDR3 is 13 residues long. V was clipped by 1 base and J by 2 bases, with 7 bases between them. In germline, CDR1 is SGHRS, CDR2 YFSETQ. The CDR3 protein is CASSLWTAYEQYF. For the CDR3, the DNA is TGCGCCAGCAGCTTGTGGACAGCCTACGAGCAGTACTTC.

The chain carries TRBV5-4 and TRBJ2-7; possibly TRBD2 for D (6 bases). This CDR3 contains 15 residues. The germline V gene has CDR1 SGHNT and CDR2 YYREEE (reference sequence). V was pared by 4 bases and J by 6 bases, with 20 bases between. CDR3 loop: CASSLRRGGISEQYF. DNA for the CDR3: TGTGCCAGCAGCCTCCGCCGAGGCGGGATAAGCGAGCAGTACTTC.

V usage is TRBV6-1 and J usage is TRBJ1-1; TRBD1 matches 7 bases. The CDR3 covers 15 residues. Per the germline V gene, CDR1 is MNHNS and CDR2 is SASEGT. The junction had 7 bases not matched to a gene; V was cut back by 5 bases and J by 1 base. This CDR3 reads CASSPQGIGNTEAFF. The CDR3 DNA sequence: TGTGCCAGCAGTCCACAGGGGATTGGGAACACTGAAGCTTTCTTT.

The chain links TRBV19 to TRBJ2-1; no clear D gene. Trimming cost V 2 bases and J 5 bases, with 7 bases left between them. Germline lookup yields CDR1 LNHDA and CDR2 SQIVND (reference sequence). This CDR3 is built from 13 residues. CDR3 nucleotides: TGTGCCAGTAGTATACAGACAAACAATGAGCAGTTCTTC. Amino acid sequence: CASSIQTNNEQFF.